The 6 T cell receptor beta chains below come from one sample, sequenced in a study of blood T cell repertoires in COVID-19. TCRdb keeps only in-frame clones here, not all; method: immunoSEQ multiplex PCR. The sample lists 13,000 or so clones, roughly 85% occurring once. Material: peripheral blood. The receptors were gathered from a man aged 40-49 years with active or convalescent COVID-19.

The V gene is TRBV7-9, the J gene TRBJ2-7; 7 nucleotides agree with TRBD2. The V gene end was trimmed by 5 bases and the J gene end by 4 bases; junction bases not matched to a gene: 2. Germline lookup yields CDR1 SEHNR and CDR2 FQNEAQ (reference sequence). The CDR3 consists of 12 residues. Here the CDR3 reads CASSTGGYEQYF. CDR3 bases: TGTGCCAGCAGCACCGGGGGGTACGAGCAGTACTTC.

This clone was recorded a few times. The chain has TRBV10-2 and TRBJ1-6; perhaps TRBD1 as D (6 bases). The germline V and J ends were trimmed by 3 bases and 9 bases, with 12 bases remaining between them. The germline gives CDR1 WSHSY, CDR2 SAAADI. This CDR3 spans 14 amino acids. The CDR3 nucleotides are TGCGCCAGCAGTGAACAGGGAAGAGTTTCACCCCTCCACTTT. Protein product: CASSEQGRVSPLHF.

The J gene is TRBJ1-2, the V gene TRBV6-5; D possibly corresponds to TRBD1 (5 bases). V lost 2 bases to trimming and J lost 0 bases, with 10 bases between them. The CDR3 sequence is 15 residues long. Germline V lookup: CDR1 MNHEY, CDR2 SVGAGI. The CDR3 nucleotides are TGTGCCAGCAGTTACGGGGCAGGGACTAACTATGGCTACACCTTC. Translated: CASSYGAGTNYGYTF.

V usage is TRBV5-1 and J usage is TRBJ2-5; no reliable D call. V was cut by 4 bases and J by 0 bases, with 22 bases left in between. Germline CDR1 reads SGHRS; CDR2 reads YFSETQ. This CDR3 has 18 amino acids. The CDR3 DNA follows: TGCGCCAGCAGCCTGCCGCCTTTTCCCGGTATTTACCAAGAGACCCAGTACTTC. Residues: CASSLPPFPGIYQETQYF.

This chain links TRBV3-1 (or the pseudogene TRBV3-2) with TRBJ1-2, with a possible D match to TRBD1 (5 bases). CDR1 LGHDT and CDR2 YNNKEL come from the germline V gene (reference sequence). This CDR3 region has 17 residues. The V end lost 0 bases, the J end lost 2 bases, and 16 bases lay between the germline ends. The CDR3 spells CASSQDPGGRQNYGYTF. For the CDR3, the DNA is TGTGCCAGCAGCCAAGACCCGGGGGGGAGACAAAACTATGGCTACACCTTC.

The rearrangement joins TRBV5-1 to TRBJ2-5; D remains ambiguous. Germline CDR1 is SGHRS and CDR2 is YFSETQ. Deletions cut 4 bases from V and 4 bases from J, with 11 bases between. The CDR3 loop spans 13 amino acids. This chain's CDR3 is CASSGPSGETQYF. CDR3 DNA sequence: TGCGCCAGCAGCGGGCCTTCAGGAGAGACCCAGTACTTC.